What follows are 30 T cell receptor beta chains derived from one specimen sequenced in a study of blood T cell repertoires in COVID-19. Some clones are missing from TCRdb's copy, which holds only in-frame ones; the method was immunoSEQ multiplex PCR. The sample consists of a few hundred thousand clones, 87% of them appearing once. Sequencing input: peripheral blood. Receptors were obtained from a man aged 60 to 75 who had recovered from COVID-19.

The chain has TRBV7-3 and TRBJ1-2; 9 bases align to TRBD1. Trimming removed 5 bases from V and 8 bases from J; junction bases left unmatched: 6. CDR3 size: 13 residues. Germline CDR1 SGHTA, CDR2 FQGTGA. The CDR3 DNA is TGTGCCAGCAGCGCCCAAGGGACAGGGGGCTACACCTTC. Residues: CASSAQGTGGYTF.

The J gene is TRBJ2-1, the V gene TRBV2; TRBD1 agrees at 7 bases. V lost 8 bases, J lost 10 bases, and 8 bases stayed unmatched. CDR3 length equals 12 residues. CDR1 is SNHLY, CDR2 FYNNEI, per germline. As DNA, the CDR3 is TGTGCCAGCCGCCGGGACAGCCGAGAGCAGTTCTTC. The encoded protein is CASRRDSREQFF.

This rearrangement joins TRBV6-2 or TRBV6-3 to TRBJ1-5, with 8 bases aligning to TRBD1. Trimming removed 4 bases from V and 0 bases from J; junction bases left unmatched: 5. The V gene's germline CDR1 is MNHEY and CDR2 SVGEGT. The CDR3 contains 16 residues. The CDR3 here is CASSWTGPDSNQPQHF. CDR3 in DNA: TGTGCCAGCAGTTGGACAGGGCCCGATAGCAATCAGCCCCAGCATTTT.

This chain joins TRBV12-3 or TRBV12-4 and TRBJ2-6; D is perhaps TRBD2 (5 bases). CDR3 length equals 13 residues. V shed 6 bases and J shed 4 bases, with 7 bases lying between them. Here the CDR3 reads CASSLAGANVLTF. Written as DNA, the CDR3 is TGTGCCAGCAGCCTAGCAGGGGCCAACGTCCTGACTTTC.

The chain has TRBV5-1 and TRBJ1-4; 8 nucleotides line up with TRBD1. Germline assignment: CDR1 SGHRS and CDR2 YFSETQ. CDR3 length equals 15 residues. V dropped 1 base and J dropped 2; count of bases not matched to a gene: 1. CDR3 loop: CASSLRDRTNEKLFF. CDR3 DNA: TGCGCCAGCAGCTTGCGGGACAGGACTAATGAAAAACTGTTTTTT.

V gene TRBV3-1 (or the pseudogene TRBV3-2) combines with J gene TRBJ1-2, with 9 bases matching TRBD1. This CDR3 has 13 residues. Per the germline V gene, CDR1 is LGHDT and CDR2 is YNNKEL (reference sequence). Trimming at V came to 4 bases and at J to 6 bases, leaving 3 bases not matched to a gene. Written as DNA, the CDR3 is TGTGCCAGCAGCCTACAGGGGGCGAATGGCTACACCTTC. This encodes CASSLQGANGYTF.

V usage is TRBV27 and J usage is TRBJ2-5; D is perhaps TRBD2 (6 bases). Germline values: CDR1 MNHEY, CDR2 SMNVEV (reference sequence). Trimming removed 3 bases from V and 5 bases from J, with 10 bases in between. The CDR3 sequence is 13 residues long. In DNA, the CDR3 is TGTGCCAGCAGTTTGCGGGAATTGGAGACCCAGTACTTC. Its translation is CASSLRELETQYF.

This clone has a single count. This chain connects TRBV4-3 to TRBJ2-5, with a tentative D call TRBD2 (6 bases). Germline values: CDR1 LGHNA, CDR2 YSLEER. Trimming took off 4 bases at V and 1 base at J, with 7 bases between the two ends. The length of the CDR3 is 13 residues. The CDR3 coding sequence is TGCGCCAGCAGCCCGGGACTCCAAGAGACCCAGTACTTC. Its protein product is CASSPGLQETQYF.

The chain recombines TRBV6-6 with TRBJ1-1; D is unclear. The CDR3 has 12 residues. CDR1 and CDR2 (germline): MNHNY, SVGAGI (reference sequence). Trimming stripped 2 bases from V and 10 bases from J, with 11 bases between. The CDR3 is CASSYREELAFF. DNA of the CDR3: TGTGCCAGCAGTTACAGGGAGGAGTTAGCTTTCTTT.

The chain links TRBV18 to TRBJ2-7, with D possibly being TRBD1 (6 bases). Trimming removed 3 bases at V and 5 bases at J, with 17 bases between. Germline V lookup: CDR1 KGHSH, CDR2 LQKENI. The CDR3 covers 15 residues. As DNA, the CDR3 is TGTGCCAGCTCACCGACAGGTCATTCCCCCCACGAGCAGTACTTC. Its translation is CASSPTGHSPHEQYF.

The gene calls are TRBV11-2 and TRBJ2-2; TRBD1 agrees at 9 bases. V lost 3 bases to trimming and J lost 4 bases; unmatched junction nucleotides: 9. The CDR3 loop spans 17 amino acids. Per germline, CDR1 SGHAT and CDR2 FQNNGV. Written as DNA, the CDR3 is TGTGCCAGCAGCTTTAACGCCGGGACAGGGTCCACCGGGGAGCTGTTTTTT. As protein: CASSFNAGTGSTGELFF.

The chain links TRBV6-1 to TRBJ2-7; 13 bases align to TRBD2. The CDR3 spans 18 residues. Germline loops: CDR1 MNHNS, CDR2 SASEGT. Germline trimming cut 2 bases from V and 7 bases from J; bases unmatched to any gene: 14. The CDR3 DNA follows: TGTGCCAGCAGTGAACGACTAGCGGGAGGAGCCCTTCCTTCGGAGCAGTACTTC. Its protein is CASSERLAGGALPSEQYF.

The chain recombines TRBV7-2 with TRBJ1-4; no definite D call. The CDR3 is 14 residues long. Trimming left V 3 bases short and J 10 bases short, with 15 bases between. CDR1 and CDR2 from the germline V gene are SGHTA and FQGNSA. CDR3 coding DNA: TGTGCCAGCAGCTTTGACCACTCAACGGGAAAACTGTTTTTT. This gives the protein CASSFDHSTGKLFF.

The chain is built from TRBV15 and TRBJ1-4; D remains ambiguous. Germline loops: CDR1 LNHNV, CDR2 YYDKDF (reference sequence). CDR3 length equals 16 residues. V gave up 0 bases and J gave up 2 bases, with 10 bases separating them. The CDR3: CATSRDFPVTNEKLFF. The CDR3 DNA reads as TGTGCCACCAGCAGAGATTTTCCAGTTACTAATGAAAAACTGTTTTTT.

This clone showed up just once. The DNA for the CDR3 is TGTGCCAGTAGTGCCTCCGGGAACCTCCAGTACTTC. Translation gives CASSASGNLQYF. The chain combines TRBV19 with TRBJ2-7; TRBD2 might be the D (5 bases). In germline, CDR1 is LNHDA, CDR2 SQIVND (reference sequence). The CDR3 has 12 amino acids. With 5 bases removed from V and 10 bases from J, the gap between germline ends came to 15 bases.

The chain carries TRBV6-4 and TRBJ2-2; 8 nucleotides align to TRBD1. This CDR3 has 15 amino acids. Germline-derived CDR1 and CDR2 are MRHNA and SNTAGT. The ends lost 3 bases at V and 4 bases at J; junction bases unmatched: 4. The CDR3 DNA follows: TGTGCCAGCAGTGATCAGGGGGCGCTCACCGGGGAGCTGTTTTTT. It encodes CASSDQGALTGELFF.

The chain has TRBV5-4 and TRBJ1-6, with a possible D match to TRBD1 (5 bases). The CDR3 length is 14 residues. CDR1 is SGHNT and CDR2 is YYREEE in the germline V gene (reference sequence). Trimming pared 4 bases from V and 5 bases from J, leaving 10 bases between. The DNA for the CDR3 is TGTGCCAGCAGCCGCGACAGCAATAATTCACCCCTCCACTTT. Its translation is CASSRDSNNSPLHF.

This chain connects TRBV5-1 to TRBJ2-1, with a weak D call TRBD1 (5 bases). With 0 bases removed from V and 9 bases from J, the gap between germline ends came to 16 bases. CDR3 length: 15 amino acids. CDR1 SGHRS and CDR2 YFSETQ come from the germline V gene. The CDR3 protein is CASSLALRVQGEQFF. CDR3 bases: TGCGCCAGCAGCTTGGCACTGAGAGTGCAGGGTGAGCAGTTCTTC.

The genes are TRBV10-3 and TRBJ2-3, with D perhaps TRBD2 (6 bases). Germline V gives CDR1 ENHRY, CDR2 SYGVKD. This CDR3 region has 15 residues. Trimming took off 6 bases at V and 6 bases at J, with 19 bases between the two ends. Here the CDR3 reads CAIRQRDSGPDTQYF. Written as DNA, the CDR3 is TGTGCCATCAGGCAACGGGACTCAGGCCCCGATACGCAGTATTTT.

The gene calls are TRBV6-5 and TRBJ2-1, with D possibly being TRBD1 (6 bases). The CDR3 extends over 15 amino acids. Trimming removed 2 bases from V and 7 bases from J, with 15 bases in between. The germline V gene encodes CDR1 MNHEY and CDR2 SVGAGI. CDR3: CASSYTPGQVNEQFF. Here the CDR3 DNA reads TGTGCCAGCAGTTACACCCCGGGACAAGTAAATGAGCAGTTCTTC.

The chain is built from TRBV7-3 and TRBJ2-4, with D perhaps matching TRBD2 (8 bases). Trimming pared 4 bases from V and 7 bases from J, leaving 26 bases between. The CDR3 sequence is 18 residues long. Germline loops: CDR1 SGHTA, CDR2 FQGTGA. CDR3 DNA sequence: TGTGCCAGCAGCTCCCTGATGCGGACTAGCCAGGGGGAGAACATTCAGTACTTC. As protein: CASSSLMRTSQGENIQYF.

V usage is TRBV10-2 and J usage is TRBJ2-3; 13 bases fit TRBD2. The J segment lost 1 base and the V segment lost 6 bases, leaving 7 bases of the junction unmatched. Germline lookup yields CDR1 WSHSY and CDR2 SAAADI. The CDR3 consists of 17 residues. The chain's CDR3 is CASSELAGGPGTDTQYF. In nucleotides, the CDR3 is TGCGCCAGCAGCGAACTAGCGGGAGGGCCGGGCACAGATACGCAGTATTTT.

The genes are TRBV14 and TRBJ1-2; D is unresolved. The length of the CDR3 is 15 residues. V lost 2 bases and J 2 bases, leaving 12 bases between the germline ends. CDR1 is SGHDN, CDR2 FVKESK, per germline. Written as DNA, the CDR3 is TGTGCCAGCAGCCAAAGCCTCATCTTAAACTATGGCTACACCTTC. Its protein product is CASSQSLILNYGYTF. The whole variable domain, filled in from reference TRBV14 and TRBJ1-2, reads EAGVTQFPSHSVIEKGQTVTLRCDPISGHDNLYWYRRVMGKEIKFLLHFVKESKQDESGMPNNRFLAERTGGTYSTLKVQPAELEDSGVYFCASSQSLILNYGYTFGSGTRLTVV.

V usage is TRBV28 and J usage is TRBJ1-2; tentative D call: TRBD1 (6 bases). Deletions cut 3 bases from V and 6 bases from J, with 11 bases between. CDR1 and CDR2 from the germline V gene are MDHEN and SYDVKM. The CDR3 is 13 amino acids. The CDR3 nucleotides are TGTGCCAGCAGTTTTCAGGGGCGGGATGGCTACACCTTC. Translated: CASSFQGRDGYTF.

This clone was detected once. The chain uses TRBV25-1 and TRBJ1-2, with 9 bases fitting TRBD1. Per germline, CDR1 MGHDK and CDR2 SYGVNS. The CDR3 covers 15 residues. J lost 5 bases, V lost 3 bases, and 7 bases had no gene match. The CDR3 nucleotides are TGTGCCAGCAGTGACTACTGGACAGGGGCATATGGCTACACCTTC. Its protein is CASSDYWTGAYGYTF.

On this clone itself: The junction departs from the called germline gene at one end, perhaps through a read error. The chain employs TRBV2 and TRBJ2-7; maybe TRBD1 (6 bases). Germline CDR1 reads SNHLY; CDR2 reads FYNNEI. The CDR3 is made up of 14 amino acids. The DNA for the CDR3 is TGTGCCAGCAGTGGAGACAGGTCCCTCTACGGGCAGTACTTC. Translation gives CASSGDRSLYGQYF.

The chain uses TRBV5-1 and TRBJ2-7; D perhaps matches TRBD1 (5 bases). This CDR3 is 12 amino acids long. Germline V gene sequence: CDR1 SGHRS, CDR2 YFSETQ. V was trimmed by 0 bases and J by 4 bases, leaving 5 bases between them. Written as DNA, the CDR3 is TGCGCCAGCAGCTTGGAGGGGTACGAGCAGTACTTC. Translated: CASSLEGYEQYF.

The table lists this clone with a few counts. CDR3 loop: CASSWGQGKKSYEQYF. The CDR3 DNA sequence: TGTGCCAGCAGCTGGGGACAGGGGAAAAAATCCTACGAGCAGTACTTC. This sequence joins TRBV7-4 and TRBJ2-7, with 10 bases aligning to TRBD1. This CDR3 is 16 amino acids long. The trim removed 4 bases at V and 1 base at J, leaving 7 bases unmatched. Germline CDR1 SGHVT, CDR2 SQSDAQ.

The genes are TRBV30 and TRBJ1-3; D is possibly TRBD1 (5 bases). The CDR3 contains 14 residues. Trimming removed 1 base from V and 0 bases from J, with 7 bases in between. Germline lookup yields CDR1 GTSNPN and CDR2 SVGIG (reference sequence). The chain's CDR3 is CAWSGDSSGNTIYF. The CDR3 bases are TGTGCCTGGAGTGGGGACTCCTCTGGAAACACCATATATTTT.

The chain couples TRBV11-2 to TRBJ1-1; the D gene is possibly TRBD1 (5 bases). Trimming took 5 bases from V and 2 from J, leaving 24 bases between them. The CDR3 runs to 18 residues. The germline V gene encodes CDR1 SGHAT and CDR2 FQNNGV. This CDR3 is CASSLAVTPGGINTEAFF. DNA of the CDR3: TGTGCCAGCAGCCTAGCGGTAACCCCGGGGGGGATCAACACTGAAGCTTTCTTT.